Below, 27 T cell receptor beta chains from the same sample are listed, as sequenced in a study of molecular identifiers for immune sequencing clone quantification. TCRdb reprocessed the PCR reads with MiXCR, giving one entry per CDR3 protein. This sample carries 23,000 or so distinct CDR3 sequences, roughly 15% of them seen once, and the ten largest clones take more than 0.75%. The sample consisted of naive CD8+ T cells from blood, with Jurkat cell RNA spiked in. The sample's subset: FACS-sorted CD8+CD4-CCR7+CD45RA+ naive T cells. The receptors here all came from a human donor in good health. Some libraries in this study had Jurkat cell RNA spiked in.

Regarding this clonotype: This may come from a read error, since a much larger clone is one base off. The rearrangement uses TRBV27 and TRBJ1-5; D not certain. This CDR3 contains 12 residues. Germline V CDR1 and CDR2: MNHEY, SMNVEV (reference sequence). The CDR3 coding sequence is TGTGTCAGCAGCCCCATTGGTTGGCCCCAGCATTTT. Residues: CVSSPIGWPQHF.

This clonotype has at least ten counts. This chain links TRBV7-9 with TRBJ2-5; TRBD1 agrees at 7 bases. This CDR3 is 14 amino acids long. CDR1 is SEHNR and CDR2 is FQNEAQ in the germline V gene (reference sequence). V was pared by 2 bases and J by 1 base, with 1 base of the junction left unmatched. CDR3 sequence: CASSLTGAQETQYF. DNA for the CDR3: TGTGCCAGCAGCTTAACAGGGGCCCAAGAGACCCAGTACTTC.

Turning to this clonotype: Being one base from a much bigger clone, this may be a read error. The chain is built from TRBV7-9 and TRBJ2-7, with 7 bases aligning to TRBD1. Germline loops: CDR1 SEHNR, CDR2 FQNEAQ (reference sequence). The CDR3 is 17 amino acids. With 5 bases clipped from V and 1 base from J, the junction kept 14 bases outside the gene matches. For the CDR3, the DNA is TGTGCCAGCAGCCCCGGGGCAGGGGGTAAGATGTCCTACGAGCAGTACTTC. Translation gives CASSPGAGGKMSYEQYF.

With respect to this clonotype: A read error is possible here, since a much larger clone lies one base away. CDR3 in amino acids: CASKTGHTGELFF. The CDR3 nucleotides are TGTGCCAGTAAGACGGGGCACACCGGGGAGCTGTTTTTT. The V gene is TRBV19, the J gene TRBJ2-2; tentatively, D is TRBD1 or TRBD2 (5 bases each). CDR3 length equals 13 residues. Germline V CDR1 and CDR2: LNHDA, SQIVND (reference sequence). The germline V and J ends were trimmed by 7 bases and 3 bases, with 9 bases remaining between them.

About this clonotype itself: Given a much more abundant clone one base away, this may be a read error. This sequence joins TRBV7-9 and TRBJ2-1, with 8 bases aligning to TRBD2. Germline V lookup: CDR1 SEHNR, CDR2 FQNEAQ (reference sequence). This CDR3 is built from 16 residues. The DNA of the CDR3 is TGTGCCAGCTGCATATCTACCGGGACTAGTCGTTATGAGCTGTTCTTC. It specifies CASCISTGTSRYELFF. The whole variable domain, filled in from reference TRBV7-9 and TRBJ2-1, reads DTGVSQNPRHKITKRGQNVTFRCDPISEHNRLYWYRQTLGQGPEFLTYFQNEAQLEKSRLLSDRFSAERPKGSFSTLEIQRTEQGDSAMYLCASCISTGTSRYELFFGPGTRLTVL.

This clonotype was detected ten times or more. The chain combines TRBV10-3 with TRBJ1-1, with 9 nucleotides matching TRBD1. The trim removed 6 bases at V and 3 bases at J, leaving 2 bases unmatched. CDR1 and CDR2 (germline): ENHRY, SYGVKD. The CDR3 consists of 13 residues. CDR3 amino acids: CAIRGQGHTEAFF. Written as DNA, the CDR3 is TGTGCCATCAGGGGACAGGGACACACTGAAGCTTTCTTT.

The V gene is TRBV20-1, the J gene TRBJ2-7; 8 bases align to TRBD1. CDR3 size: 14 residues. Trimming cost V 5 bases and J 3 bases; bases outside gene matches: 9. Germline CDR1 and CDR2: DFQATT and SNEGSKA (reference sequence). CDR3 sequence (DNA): TGCAGTGCTCCCGCTCAGGGGGCTCACTACGAGCAGTACTTC. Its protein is CSAPAQGAHYEQYF.

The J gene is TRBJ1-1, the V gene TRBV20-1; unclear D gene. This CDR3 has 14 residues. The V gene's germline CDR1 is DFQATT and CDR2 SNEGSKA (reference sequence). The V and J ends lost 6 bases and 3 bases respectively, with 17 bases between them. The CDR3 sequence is CSAERDGVDTEAFF. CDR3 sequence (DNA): TGCAGTGCCGAACGTGATGGGGTCGACACTGAAGCTTTCTTT.

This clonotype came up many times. CDR3 coding DNA: TGTGCCACCAGTGATTTCTCCAGCGGGGAATACAATGAGCAGTTCTTC. It specifies CATSDFSSGEYNEQFF. This chain connects TRBV24-1 to TRBJ2-1; 7 bases line up with TRBD2. This CDR3 region has 16 residues. Germline V CDR1 and CDR2: KGHDR, SFDVKD. The J segment lost 4 bases and the V segment lost 1 base, leaving 6 bases of the junction unmatched.

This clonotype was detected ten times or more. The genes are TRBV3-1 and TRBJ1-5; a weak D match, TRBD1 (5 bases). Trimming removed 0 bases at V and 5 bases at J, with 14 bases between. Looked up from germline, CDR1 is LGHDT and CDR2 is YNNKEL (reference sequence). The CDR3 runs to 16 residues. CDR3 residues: CASSQEPVLGHQPQHF. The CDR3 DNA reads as TGTGCCAGCAGCCAAGAACCTGTCTTGGGACATCAGCCCCAGCATTTT.

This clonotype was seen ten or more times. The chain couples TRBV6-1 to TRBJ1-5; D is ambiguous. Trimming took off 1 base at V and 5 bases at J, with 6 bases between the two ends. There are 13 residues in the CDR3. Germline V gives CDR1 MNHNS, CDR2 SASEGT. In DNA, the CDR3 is TGTGCCAGCAGTGAAGTCCTGGATCAGCCCCAGCATTTT. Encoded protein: CASSEVLDQPQHF.

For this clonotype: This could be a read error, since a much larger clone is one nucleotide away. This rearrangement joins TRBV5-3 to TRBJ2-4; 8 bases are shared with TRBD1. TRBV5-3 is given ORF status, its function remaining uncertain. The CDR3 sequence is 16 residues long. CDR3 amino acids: CASSLETGVWVGIQYF. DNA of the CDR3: TGTGCCAGCAGCTTGGAGACAGGGGTGTGGGTAGGCATTCAGTACTTC.

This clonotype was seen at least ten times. CDR3: CASSQPGGGLDQETQYF. DNA of the CDR3: TGCGCCAGCAGCCAACCCGGGGGAGGACTTGACCAAGAGACCCAGTACTTC. J is TRBJ2-5 and V is TRBV4-1; possibly TRBD2 for D (6 bases). Trimming stripped 2 bases from V and 0 bases from J, with 16 bases between. CDR3 length equals 17 residues. Germline V lookup: CDR1 MGHRA, CDR2 YSYEKL.

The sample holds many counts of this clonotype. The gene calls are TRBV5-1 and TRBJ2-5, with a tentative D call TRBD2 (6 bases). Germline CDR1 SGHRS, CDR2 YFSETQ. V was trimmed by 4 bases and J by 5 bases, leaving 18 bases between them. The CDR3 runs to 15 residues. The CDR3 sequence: CASSEGLQPRETQYF. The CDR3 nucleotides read TGCGCCAGCAGCGAGGGACTCCAGCCGAGGGAGACCCAGTACTTC.

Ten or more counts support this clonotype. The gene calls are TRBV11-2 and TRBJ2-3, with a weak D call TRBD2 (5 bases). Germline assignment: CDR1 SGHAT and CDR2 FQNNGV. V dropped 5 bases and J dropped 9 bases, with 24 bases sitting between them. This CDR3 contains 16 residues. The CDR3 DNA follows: TGTGCCAGCAGCCCACACGGGGTGGGTTCGCAGAGGACGCAGTATTTT. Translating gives CASSPHGVGSQRTQYF.

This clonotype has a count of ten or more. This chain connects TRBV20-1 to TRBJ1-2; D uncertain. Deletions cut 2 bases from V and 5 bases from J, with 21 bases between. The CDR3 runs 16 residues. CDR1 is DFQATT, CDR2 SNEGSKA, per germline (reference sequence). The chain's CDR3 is CSARFPDQRGIYGYTF. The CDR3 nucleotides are TGCAGTGCTAGATTCCCGGACCAGCGAGGAATTTATGGCTACACCTTC.

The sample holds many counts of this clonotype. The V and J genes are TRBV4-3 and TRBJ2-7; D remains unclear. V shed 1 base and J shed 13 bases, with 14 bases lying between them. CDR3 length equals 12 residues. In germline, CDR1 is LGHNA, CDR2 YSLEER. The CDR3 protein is CASSQAYSRGYF. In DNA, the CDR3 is TGCGCCAGCAGCCAAGCCTACAGCCGTGGATACTTC.

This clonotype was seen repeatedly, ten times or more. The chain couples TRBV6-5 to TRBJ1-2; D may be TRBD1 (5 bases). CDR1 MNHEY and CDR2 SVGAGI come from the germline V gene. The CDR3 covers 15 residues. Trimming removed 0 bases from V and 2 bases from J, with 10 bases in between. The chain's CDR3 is CASSYSAGHNYGYTF. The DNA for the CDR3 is TGTGCCAGCAGTTACTCGGCAGGGCACAACTATGGCTACACCTTC.

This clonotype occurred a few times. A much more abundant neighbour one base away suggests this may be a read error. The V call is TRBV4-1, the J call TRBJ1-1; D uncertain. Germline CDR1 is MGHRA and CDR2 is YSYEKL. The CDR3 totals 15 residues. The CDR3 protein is CASSPLAGSGTEALF. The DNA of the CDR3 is TGCGCCAGCAGCCCACTGGCCGGGAGTGGCACTGAAGCTCTCTTT.

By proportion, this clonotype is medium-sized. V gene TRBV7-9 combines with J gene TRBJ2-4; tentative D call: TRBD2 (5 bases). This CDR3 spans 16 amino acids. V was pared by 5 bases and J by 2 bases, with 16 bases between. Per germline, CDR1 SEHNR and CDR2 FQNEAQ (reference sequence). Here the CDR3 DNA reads TGTGCCAGCAGCAACGTTCGGGGTTCATCCAAAAACATTCAGTACTTC. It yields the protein CASSNVRGSSKNIQYF.

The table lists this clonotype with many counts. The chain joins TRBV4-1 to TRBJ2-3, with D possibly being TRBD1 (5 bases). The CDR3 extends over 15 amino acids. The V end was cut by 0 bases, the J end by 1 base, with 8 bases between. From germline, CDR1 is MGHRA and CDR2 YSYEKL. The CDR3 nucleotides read TGCGCCAGCAGCCAAGAGGGCAGGGGCACAGATACGCAGTATTTT. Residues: CASSQEGRGTDTQYF.

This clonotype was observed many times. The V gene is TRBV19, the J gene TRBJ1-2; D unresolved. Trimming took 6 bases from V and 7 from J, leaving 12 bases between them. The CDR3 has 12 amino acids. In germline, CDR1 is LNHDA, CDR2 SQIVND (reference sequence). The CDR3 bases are TGTGCCAGTAGGATTGGCAACAGTGGCTACACCTTC. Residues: CASRIGNSGYTF.

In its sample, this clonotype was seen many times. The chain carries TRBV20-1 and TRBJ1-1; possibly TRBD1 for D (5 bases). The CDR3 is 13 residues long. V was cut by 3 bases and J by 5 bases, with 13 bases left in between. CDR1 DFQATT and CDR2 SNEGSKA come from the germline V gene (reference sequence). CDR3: CSASWGGRTEAFF. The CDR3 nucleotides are TGCAGTGCTAGTTGGGGGGGAAGGACTGAAGCTTTCTTT.

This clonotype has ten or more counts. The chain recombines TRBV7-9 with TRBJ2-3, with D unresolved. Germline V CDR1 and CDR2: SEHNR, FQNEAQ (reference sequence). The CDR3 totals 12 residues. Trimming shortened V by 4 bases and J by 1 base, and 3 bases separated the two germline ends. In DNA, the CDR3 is TGTGCCAGCAGCTCCGGCACAGATACGCAGTATTTT. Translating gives CASSSGTDTQYF. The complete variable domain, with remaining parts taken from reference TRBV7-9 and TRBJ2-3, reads DTGVSQNPRHKITKRGQNVTFRCDPISEHNRLYWYRQTLGQGPEFLTYFQNEAQLEKSRLLSDRFSAERPKGSFSTLEIQRTEQGDSAMYLCASSSGTDTQYFGPGTRLTVL.

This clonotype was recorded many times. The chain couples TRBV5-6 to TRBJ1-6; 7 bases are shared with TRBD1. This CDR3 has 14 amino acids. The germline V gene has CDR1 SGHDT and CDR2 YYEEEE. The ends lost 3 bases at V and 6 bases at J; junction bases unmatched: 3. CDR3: CASSSGTVNSPLHF. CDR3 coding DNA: TGTGCCAGCAGCTCCGGGACAGTTAATTCACCCCTCCACTTT.

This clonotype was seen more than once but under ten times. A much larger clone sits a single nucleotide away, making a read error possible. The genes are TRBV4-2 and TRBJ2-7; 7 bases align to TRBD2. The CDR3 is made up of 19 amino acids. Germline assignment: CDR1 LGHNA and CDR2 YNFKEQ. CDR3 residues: CASSLRVSGRRGSSYERYF. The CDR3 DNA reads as TGTGCCAGCAGCCTCCGAGTTTCAGGGCGGCGGGGGAGCTCCTACGAGCGGTACTTC.

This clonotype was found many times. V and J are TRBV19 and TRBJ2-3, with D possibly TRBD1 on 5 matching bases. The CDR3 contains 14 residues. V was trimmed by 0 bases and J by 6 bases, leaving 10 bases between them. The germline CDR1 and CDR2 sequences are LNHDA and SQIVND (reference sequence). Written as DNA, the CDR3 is TGTGCCAGTAGTATAGATCCAGGGCCCGATACGCAGTATTTT. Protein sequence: CASSIDPGPDTQYF.